These 14 T cell receptor beta chains share one sample of origin, sequenced in a study of response to subunit inactivated influenza vaccine. Each CDR3 protein gets one entry after TCRdb re-called the RT-PCR reads with MiXCR. The table has under 850,000 distinct CDR3 sequences, less than 20% seen once. Sequenced here: PBMCs from blood, sampled 4 to 6 days after vaccination. The receptors derive from a man aged 50 or older who received an inactivated influenza vaccine.

V and J are TRBV7-9 and TRBJ2-3; D ambiguous. V was shortened by 2 bases and J by 0 bases, with 9 bases between the two germline ends. Germline assignment: CDR1 SEHNR and CDR2 FQNEAQ (reference sequence). This CDR3 spans 15 amino acids. CDR3 protein: CASSLIMGSTDTQYF. The CDR3, as DNA: TGTGCCAGCAGCTTAATTATGGGTAGCACAGATACGCAGTATTTT.

This chain links TRBV7-9 with TRBJ2-5; unclear D gene. Germline lookup yields CDR1 SEHNR and CDR2 FQNEAQ (reference sequence). The CDR3 is made up of 14 amino acids. V gave up 5 bases and J gave up 2 bases, with 12 bases separating them. DNA of the CDR3: TGTGCCAGCAGCCCGAGACTCATACAAGAGACCCAGTACTTC. It is translated as CASSPRLIQETQYF.

The chain uses TRBV25-1 and TRBJ2-1; D is undetermined. V was shortened by 1 base and J by 10 bases, with 14 bases between the two germline ends. This CDR3 has 14 amino acids. Germline V CDR1 and CDR2: MGHDK, SYGVNS. In DNA form, the CDR3 reads TGTGCCAGCAGTGAATCTAAAGTGACGGCCGAGCAGTTCTTC. Its protein is CASSESKVTAEQFF.

This clonotype was observed a few times. The J gene is TRBJ2-1, the V gene TRBV28; 7 bases are a match to TRBD2. V gave up 6 bases and J gave up 0 bases; unmatched junction bases: 8. This CDR3 has 16 amino acids. CDR1 MDHEN and CDR2 SYDVKM come from the germline V gene. The DNA of the CDR3 is TGTGCCAGCAGAAGGGGAGGGGACCTCTCCTACAATGAGCAGTTCTTC. Its translation is CASRRGGDLSYNEQFF.

This clonotype has more than one count but fewer than ten. The chain has TRBV20-1 and TRBJ2-2; 7 bases map to TRBD2. V was clipped by 5 bases and J by 3 bases; unmatched bases: 9. The CDR3 is 15 residues long. CDR1 and CDR2 from the germline V gene are DFQATT and SNEGSKA (reference sequence). The CDR3 here is CSAPSGGTHTGELFF. CDR3 nucleotide sequence: TGCAGTGCTCCCTCGGGAGGTACCCACACCGGGGAGCTGTTTTTT.

The chain joins TRBV5-1 to TRBJ2-1; 8 bases agree with TRBD1. Germline CDR1 reads SGHRS; CDR2 reads YFSETQ. Losses at the gene ends were 8 bases for V and 6 bases for J; bases not matched to a gene: 13. The CDR3 length is 15 residues. CDR3 sequence reads: CASAQKGQGGNEQFF. The CDR3 nucleotides read TGCGCCAGTGCCCAGAAAGGACAGGGCGGCAATGAGCAGTTCTTC.

The CDR3 reads CASSQSRTYEQYF. The CDR3 coding sequence is TGTGCCAGCAGCCAGTCAAGAACGTACGAGCAGTACTTC. The chain links TRBV7-2 to TRBJ2-7; D ambiguous. CDR1 and CDR2 from the germline V gene are SGHTA and FQGNSA. With 5 bases removed from V and 4 bases from J, the gap between germline ends came to 12 bases. The CDR3 contains 13 residues.

This clonotype was detected only a few times. The chain is built from TRBV4-3 and TRBJ2-7; 7 bases line up with TRBD2. The CDR3 is made up of 16 amino acids. Trimming at V came to 0 bases and at J to 7 bases, leaving 12 bases not matched to a gene. Germline-derived CDR1 and CDR2 are LGHNA and YSLEER. The CDR3 spells CASSQDASGALGEQYF. CDR3 bases: TGCGCCAGCAGCCAAGATGCTAGCGGAGCCCTAGGGGAGCAGTACTTC.

This clonotype showed up just a few times. The chain is built from TRBV27 and TRBJ2-6, with D possibly matching TRBD1 (6 bases). V lost 4 bases and J lost 1, with 11 bases in between. CDR1 MNHEY and CDR2 SMNVEV come from the germline V gene (reference sequence). There are 16 residues in the CDR3. In nucleotides, the CDR3 is TGTGCCAGCAGTTCCGGGACACCTTCTGGGGCCAACGTCCTGACTTTC. Translating gives CASSSGTPSGANVLTF.

This chain joins TRBV29-1 and TRBJ2-1; no reliable D call. There are 12 residues in the CDR3. The germline V gene encodes CDR1 SQVTM and CDR2 ANQGSEA. V was cut by 3 bases and J by 7 bases, with 10 bases left in between. CDR3 protein: CSVDGSNNEQFF. The CDR3 coding sequence is TGCAGCGTTGACGGGTCGAATAATGAGCAGTTCTTC.

The chain employs TRBV6-1 and TRBJ2-2; 11 bases fit TRBD1. CDR1 is MNHNS and CDR2 is SASEGT in the germline V gene. V lost 5 bases, J lost 6 bases, and 8 bases stayed unmatched. The CDR3 extends over 16 amino acids. This CDR3 is CASSPWTGGAPGELFF. CDR3 bases: TGTGCCAGCAGTCCCTGGACAGGGGGCGCCCCCGGGGAGCTGTTTTTT.

This clonotype turned up a few times. The V call is TRBV10-3, the J call TRBJ2-1; perhaps D is TRBD1 or TRBD2 (5 bases each). V shed 4 bases and J shed 8 bases, with 12 bases lying between them. Per the germline V gene, CDR1 is ENHRY and CDR2 is SYGVKD. The CDR3 length is 13 residues. CDR3 amino acids: CAISGGTGDEQFF. The CDR3 nucleotides read TGTGCCATCAGTGGGGGGACGGGTGATGAGCAGTTCTTC.

The V and J genes are TRBV2 and TRBJ2-1; no clear D gene. Trimming took 2 bases from V and 6 from J, leaving 17 bases between them. CDR3 length equals 16 residues. Germline CDR1 SNHLY, CDR2 FYNNEI. CDR3 amino acids: CASSESLSPSTNEQFF. For the CDR3, the DNA is TGTGCCAGCAGTGAATCTCTTTCTCCAAGTACCAATGAGCAGTTCTTC.

This clonotype was seen only a few times. The rearrangement links TRBV20-1 to TRBJ2-3; D could derive from TRBD1 or TRBD2 (6 bases each). Germline V gene data show CDR1 as DFQATT and CDR2 as SNEGSKA (reference sequence). The CDR3 runs to 12 residues. V was pared by 4 bases and J by 4 bases, with 9 bases between. The CDR3 region is CSANGGPDTQYF. DNA of the CDR3: TGCAGTGCTAATGGGGGGCCAGATACGCAGTATTTT.